Below are 7 T cell receptor beta chains sequenced from a single sample in a study of chemoradiotherapy in HPV16-positive cancers. Profiling relied on immunoSEQ multiplex PCR, and the TCRdb table lists in-frame clones only, not all of them. The profile shows 20,000 to 25,000 clones, more than 75% of them singletons. Sequencing used blood, obtained from a patient who underwent chemoradiotherapy. The source of these receptors is a human donor with HPV-associated anogenital cancer.

The chain carries TRBV4-1 and TRBJ1-5, with 7 bases fitting TRBD1. The V segment lost 5 bases and the J segment 7 bases; nucleotides outside the gene matches: 8. The CDR3 is 14 amino acids. Germline V gene sequence: CDR1 MGHRA, CDR2 YSYEKL. CDR3 DNA sequence: TGCGCCAGCAGCGAAGGGGGCGCGGGACAGCCCCAGCATTTT. This encodes CASSEGGAGQPQHF.

This clone was seen just once. The chain links TRBV7-2 to TRBJ1-3; D gene uncertain. CDR3 length: 12 amino acids. CDR1 SGHTA and CDR2 FQGNSA come from the germline V gene. Trimming cost V 2 bases and J 4 bases, with 3 bases left between them. CDR3 loop: CASSLNGNTIYF. The CDR3 DNA reads as TGTGCCAGCAGCTTAAACGGAAACACCATATATTTT.

The V call is TRBV7-6, the J call TRBJ1-3; D is ambiguous. CDR3 length: 17 residues. From germline, CDR1 is SGHVS and CDR2 FNYEAQ. Between the trimmed V and J ends, which lost 1 base and 0 bases, there was a span of 13 bases. CDR3 in amino acids: CASSLGPAQSSGNTIYF. The CDR3 DNA reads TGTGCCAGCAGCTTAGGCCCCGCACAGAGCTCTGGAAACACCATATATTTT.

This chain connects TRBV7-2 to TRBJ2-3; D perhaps matches TRBD1 (6 bases). This CDR3 is built from 14 residues. Trimming took off 4 bases at V and 4 bases at J, with 12 bases between the two ends. Germline V gives CDR1 SGHTA, CDR2 FQGNSA. The DNA for the CDR3 is TGTGCCAGCAGCTCACAGGGAATCGCAGATACGCAGTATTTT. Amino acid sequence: CASSSQGIADTQYF. The complete variable domain, with remaining parts taken from reference TRBV7-2 and TRBJ2-3, reads GAGVSQSPSNKVTEKGKDVELRCDPISGHTALYWYRQSLGQGLEFLIYFQGNSAPDKSGLPSDRFSAERTGGSVSTLTIQRTQQEDSAVYLCASSSQGIADTQYFGPGTRLTVL.

The CDR3, as DNA: TGTGCCAGCACCCCAGGGACAGCGAACAATGAGCAGTTCTTC. Translation gives CASTPGTANNEQFF. The chain is built from TRBV6-1 and TRBJ2-1, with 7 bases that match TRBD1. J was trimmed by 5 bases and V by 7 bases; bases with no gene match: 8. Germline V gives CDR1 MNHNS, CDR2 SASEGT. This CDR3 spans 14 amino acids.

This rearrangement joins TRBV9 to TRBJ2-3; 14 bases are shared with TRBD2. The CDR3 is 16 amino acids. Germline CDR1 SGDLS, CDR2 YYNGEE. V was clipped by 3 bases and J by 3 bases; unmatched bases: 3. The CDR3 region is CASSAGTSGSTDTQYF. The CDR3 DNA follows: TGTGCCAGCAGCGCCGGGACTAGCGGGAGTACAGATACGCAGTATTTT.

The chain is built from TRBV29-1 and TRBJ2-2, with 10 bases identical to TRBD2. Losses at the gene ends were 6 bases for V and 3 bases for J; bases not matched to a gene: 13. Germline CDR1 SQVTM, CDR2 ANQGSEA. The CDR3 length is 17 residues. CDR3: CSVRLAGAFSYTGELFF. The CDR3 nucleotides are TGCAGCGTCCGGCTAGCGGGAGCCTTCTCCTACACCGGGGAGCTGTTTTTT.